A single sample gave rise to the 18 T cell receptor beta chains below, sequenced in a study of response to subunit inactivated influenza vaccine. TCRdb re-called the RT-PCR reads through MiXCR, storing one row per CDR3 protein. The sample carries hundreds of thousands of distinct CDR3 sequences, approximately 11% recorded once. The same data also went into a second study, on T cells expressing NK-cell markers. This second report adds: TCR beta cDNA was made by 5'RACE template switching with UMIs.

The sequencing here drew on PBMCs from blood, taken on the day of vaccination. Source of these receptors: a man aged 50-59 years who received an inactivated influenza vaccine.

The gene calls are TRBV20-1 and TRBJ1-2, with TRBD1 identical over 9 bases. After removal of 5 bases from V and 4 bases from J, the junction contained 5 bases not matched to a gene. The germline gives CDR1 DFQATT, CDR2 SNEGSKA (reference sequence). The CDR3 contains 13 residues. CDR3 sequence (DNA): TGCAGTGCTCCGCCGGGACAGGGCTATGGCTACACCTTC. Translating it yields CSAPPGQGYGYTF.

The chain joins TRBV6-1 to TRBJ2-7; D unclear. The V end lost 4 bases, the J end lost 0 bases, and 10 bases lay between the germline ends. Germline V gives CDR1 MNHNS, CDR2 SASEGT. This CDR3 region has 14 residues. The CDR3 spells CASSGAYPSYEQYF. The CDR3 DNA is TGTGCCAGCAGTGGGGCCTATCCCTCCTACGAGCAGTACTTC.

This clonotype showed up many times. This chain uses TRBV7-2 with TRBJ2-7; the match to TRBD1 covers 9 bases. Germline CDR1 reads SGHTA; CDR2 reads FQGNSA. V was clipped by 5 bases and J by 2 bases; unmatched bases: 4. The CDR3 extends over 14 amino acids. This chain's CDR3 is CASSKTGGPYEQYF. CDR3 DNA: TGTGCCAGCAGCAAAACAGGGGGCCCCTACGAGCAGTACTTC.

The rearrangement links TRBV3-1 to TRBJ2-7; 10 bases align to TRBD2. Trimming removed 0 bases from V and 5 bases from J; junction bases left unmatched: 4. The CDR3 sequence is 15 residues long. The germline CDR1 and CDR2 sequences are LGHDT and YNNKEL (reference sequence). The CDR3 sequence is CASSQEASGRNEQYF. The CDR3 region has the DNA TGTGCCAGCAGCCAAGAAGCTAGCGGGAGAAACGAGCAGTACTTC.

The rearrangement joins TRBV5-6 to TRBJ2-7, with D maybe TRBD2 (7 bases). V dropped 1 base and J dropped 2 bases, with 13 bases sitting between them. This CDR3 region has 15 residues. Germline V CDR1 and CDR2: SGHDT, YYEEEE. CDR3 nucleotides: TGTGCCAGCAGCTTGCGGGGGGCCCGAACCTACGAGCAGTACTTC. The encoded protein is CASSLRGARTYEQYF.

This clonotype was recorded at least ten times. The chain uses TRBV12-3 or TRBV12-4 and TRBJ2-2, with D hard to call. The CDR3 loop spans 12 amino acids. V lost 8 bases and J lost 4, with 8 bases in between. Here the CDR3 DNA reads TGTGCCAGCTGTCGACCCACCGGGGAGCTGTTTTTT. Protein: CASCRPTGELFF.

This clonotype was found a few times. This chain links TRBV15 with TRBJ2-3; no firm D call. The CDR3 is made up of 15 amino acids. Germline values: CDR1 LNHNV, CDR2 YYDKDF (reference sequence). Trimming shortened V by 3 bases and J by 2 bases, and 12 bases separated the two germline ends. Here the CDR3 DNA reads TGTGCCACCAGCAGTCTCGCGGAATTCACAGATACGCAGTATTTT. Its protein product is CATSSLAEFTDTQYF.

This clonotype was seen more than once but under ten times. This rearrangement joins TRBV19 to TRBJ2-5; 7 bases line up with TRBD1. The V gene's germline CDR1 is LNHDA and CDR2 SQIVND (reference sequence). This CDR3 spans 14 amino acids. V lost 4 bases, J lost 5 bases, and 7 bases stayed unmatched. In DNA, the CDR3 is TGTGCCAGTAGTACTAACAGGGGTGGGGAGACCCAGTACTTC. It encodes CASSTNRGGETQYF.

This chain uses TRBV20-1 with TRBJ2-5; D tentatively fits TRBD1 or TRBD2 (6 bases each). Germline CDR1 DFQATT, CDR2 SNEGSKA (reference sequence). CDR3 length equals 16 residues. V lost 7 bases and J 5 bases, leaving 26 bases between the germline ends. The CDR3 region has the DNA TGCAGTGACCGGGGGCCCCCTCCCAGGGGAGTGGAGACCCAGTACTTC. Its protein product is CSDRGPPPRGVETQYF.

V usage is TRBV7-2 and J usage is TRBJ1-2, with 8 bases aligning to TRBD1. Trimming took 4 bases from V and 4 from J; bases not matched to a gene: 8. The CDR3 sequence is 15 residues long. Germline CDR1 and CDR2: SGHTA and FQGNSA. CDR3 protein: CASSSSLTGAYGYTF. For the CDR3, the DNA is TGTGCCAGCAGCTCCTCTCTGACAGGGGCCTATGGCTACACCTTC.

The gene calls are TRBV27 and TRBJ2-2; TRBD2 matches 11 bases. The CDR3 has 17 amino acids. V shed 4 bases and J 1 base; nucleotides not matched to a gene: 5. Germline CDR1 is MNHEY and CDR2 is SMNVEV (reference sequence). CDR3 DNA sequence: TGTGCCAGCAGTTCACTGGGACTAGCGGAGAACACCGGGGAGCTGTTTTTT. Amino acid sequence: CASSSLGLAENTGELFF.

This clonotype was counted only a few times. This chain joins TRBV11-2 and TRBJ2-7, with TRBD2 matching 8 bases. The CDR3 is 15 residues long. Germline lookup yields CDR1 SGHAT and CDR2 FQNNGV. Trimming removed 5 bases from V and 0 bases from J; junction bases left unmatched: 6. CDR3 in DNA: TGTGCCAGCAGCAAGGGACTAGTTCCCTCCTACGAGCAGTACTTC. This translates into CASSKGLVPSYEQYF.

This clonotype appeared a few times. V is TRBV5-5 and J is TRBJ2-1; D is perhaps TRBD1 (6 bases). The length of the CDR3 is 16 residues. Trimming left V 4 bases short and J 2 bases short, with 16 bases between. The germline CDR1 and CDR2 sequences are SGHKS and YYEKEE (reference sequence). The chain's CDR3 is CASSLGGSIPYNEQFF. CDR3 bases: TGTGCCAGCAGCCTTGGGGGCAGTATCCCCTACAATGAGCAGTTCTTC. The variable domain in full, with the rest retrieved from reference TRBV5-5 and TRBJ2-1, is DAGVTQSPTHLIKTRGQQVTLRCSPISGHKSVSWYQQVLGQGPQFIFQYYEKEERGRGNFPDRFSARQFPNYSSELNVNALLLGDSALYLCASSLGGSIPYNEQFFGPGTRLTVL.

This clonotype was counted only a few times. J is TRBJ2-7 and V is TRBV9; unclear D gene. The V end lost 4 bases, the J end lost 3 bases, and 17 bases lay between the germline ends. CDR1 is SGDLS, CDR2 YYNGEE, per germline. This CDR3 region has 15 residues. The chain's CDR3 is CASSPRSTAIYEQYF. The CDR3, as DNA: TGTGCCAGCAGCCCCCGGTCCACGGCAATCTACGAGCAGTACTTC.

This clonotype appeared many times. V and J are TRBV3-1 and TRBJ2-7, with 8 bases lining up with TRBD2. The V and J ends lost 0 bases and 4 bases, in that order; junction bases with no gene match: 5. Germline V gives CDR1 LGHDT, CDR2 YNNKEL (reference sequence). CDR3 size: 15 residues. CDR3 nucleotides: TGTGCCAGCAGCCAAGATCGGGAGGGGCGGTACGAGCAGTACTTC. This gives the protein CASSQDREGRYEQYF.

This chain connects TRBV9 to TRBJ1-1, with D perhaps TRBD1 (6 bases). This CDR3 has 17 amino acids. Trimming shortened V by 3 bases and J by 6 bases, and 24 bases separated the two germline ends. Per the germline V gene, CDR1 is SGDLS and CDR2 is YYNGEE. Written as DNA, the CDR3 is TGTGCCAGCAGCGCCACCCCGGCGGGCAGGGGACGACCTGAAGCTTTCTTT. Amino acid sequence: CASSATPAGRGRPEAFF. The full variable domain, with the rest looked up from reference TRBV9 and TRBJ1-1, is DSGVTQTPKHLITATGQRVTLRCSPRSGDLSVYWYQQSLDQGLQFLIQYYNGEERAKGNILERFSAQQFPDLHSELNLSSLELGDSALYFCASSATPAGRGRPEAFFGQGTRLTVV.

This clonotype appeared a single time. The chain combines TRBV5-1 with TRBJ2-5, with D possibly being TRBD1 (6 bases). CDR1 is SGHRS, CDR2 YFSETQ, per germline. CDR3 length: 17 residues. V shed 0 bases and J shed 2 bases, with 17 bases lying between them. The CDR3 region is CASSLAVRGASQETQYF. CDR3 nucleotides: TGCGCCAGCAGCTTGGCCGTCAGGGGCGCGAGTCAAGAGACCCAGTACTTC.

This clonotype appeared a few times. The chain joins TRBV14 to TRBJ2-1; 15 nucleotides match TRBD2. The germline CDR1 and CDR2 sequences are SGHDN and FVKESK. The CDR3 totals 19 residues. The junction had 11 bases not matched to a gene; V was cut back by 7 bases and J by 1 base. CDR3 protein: CASTPGLAGGTGSYNEQFF. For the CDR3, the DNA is TGTGCCAGCACCCCTGGACTAGCGGGAGGGACTGGATCCTACAATGAGCAGTTCTTC.